What follows is one TCR beta chain and its context. Antigen: not known. V lost 5 bases, J lost 2 bases, and 12 bases stayed unmatched. Germline V gene sequence: CDR1 MNHEY, CDR2 SMNVEV (reference sequence). The CDR3 totals 18 residues. By quantitative 5'-RACE with molecular barcodes, the TCR beta libraries were made. Each CDR3 protein gets one entry after TCRdb re-called the 5' RACE reads with MiXCR. The data show fewer than 750,000 distinct CDR3 sequences, with over 15% seen just once and over 15% held by the top ten. This record belongs to a study of CD8 T cells in ankylosing spondylitis. Points from the study as a whole: Earlier work had already found some motif variants in reactive arthritis synovial fluid and blood. Disease-linked clones proved CD8+ and comparatively uncommon in peripheral blood. Among TCR beta sequences, a motif of several highly homologous variants appeared characteristic of ankylosing spondylitis blood. The authors reported significant enrichment of disease-linked clones in matched ankylosing spondylitis synovial fluid.

Material for sequencing was blood, either unsorted or a sorted T cell fraction (not recorded which). The TCR was taken from a male donor with ankylosing spondylitis. The chain uses TRBV27 and TRBJ2-3; TRBD1 matches 11 bases. CDR3 residues: CASSLRGGTGGSTDTQYF. The CDR3 DNA reads as TGTGCCAGCAGTCTACGCGGTGGGACAGGGGGTTCCACAGATACGCAGTATTTT.